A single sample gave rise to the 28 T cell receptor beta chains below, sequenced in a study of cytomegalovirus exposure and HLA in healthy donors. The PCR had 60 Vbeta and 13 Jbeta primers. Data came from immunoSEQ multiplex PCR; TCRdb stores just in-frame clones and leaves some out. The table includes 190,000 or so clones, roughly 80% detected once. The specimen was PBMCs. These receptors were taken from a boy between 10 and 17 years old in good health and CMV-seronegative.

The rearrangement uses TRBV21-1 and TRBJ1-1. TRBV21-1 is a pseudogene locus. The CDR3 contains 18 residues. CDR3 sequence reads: CASSKGRGAIQYGTEAFF. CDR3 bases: TGTGCCAGCAGCAAAGGTCGGGGGGCGATTCAATATGGCACTGAAGCTTTCTTT.

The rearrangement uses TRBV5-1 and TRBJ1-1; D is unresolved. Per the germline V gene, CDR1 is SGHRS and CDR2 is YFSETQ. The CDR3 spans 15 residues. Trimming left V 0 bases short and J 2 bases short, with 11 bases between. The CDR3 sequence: CASSLDPGVNTEAFF. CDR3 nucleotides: TGCGCCAGCAGCTTGGACCCCGGGGTAAACACTGAAGCTTTCTTT.

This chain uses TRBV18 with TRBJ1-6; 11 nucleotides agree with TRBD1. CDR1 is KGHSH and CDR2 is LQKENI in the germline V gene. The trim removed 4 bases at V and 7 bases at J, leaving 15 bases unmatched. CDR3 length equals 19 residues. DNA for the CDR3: TGTGCCAGCTCACGACAACGATTGGGACAGGGGGTAAGGAATTCACCCCTCCACTTT. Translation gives CASSRQRLGQGVRNSPLHF.

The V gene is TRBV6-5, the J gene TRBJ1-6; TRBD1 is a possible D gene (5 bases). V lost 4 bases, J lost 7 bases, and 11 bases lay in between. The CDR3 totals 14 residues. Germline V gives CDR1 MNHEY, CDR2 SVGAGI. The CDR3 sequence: CASSWGDANSPLHF. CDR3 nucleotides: TGTGCCAGCAGTTGGGGGGATGCAAATTCACCCCTCCACTTT.

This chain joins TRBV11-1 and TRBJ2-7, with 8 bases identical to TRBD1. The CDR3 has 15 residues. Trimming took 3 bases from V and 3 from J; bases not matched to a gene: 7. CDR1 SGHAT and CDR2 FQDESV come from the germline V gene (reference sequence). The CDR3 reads CASSFHVGTGYEQYF. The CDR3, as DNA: TGTGCCAGCAGCTTCCATGTCGGGACAGGCTACGAGCAGTACTTC.

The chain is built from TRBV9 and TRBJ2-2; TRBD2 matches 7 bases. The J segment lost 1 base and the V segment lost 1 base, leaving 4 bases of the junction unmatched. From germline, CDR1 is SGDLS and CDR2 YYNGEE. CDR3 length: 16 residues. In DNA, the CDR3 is TGTGCCAGCAGCGTACGGCTAGCGGAGAACACCGGGGAGCTGTTTTTT. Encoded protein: CASSVRLAENTGELFF.

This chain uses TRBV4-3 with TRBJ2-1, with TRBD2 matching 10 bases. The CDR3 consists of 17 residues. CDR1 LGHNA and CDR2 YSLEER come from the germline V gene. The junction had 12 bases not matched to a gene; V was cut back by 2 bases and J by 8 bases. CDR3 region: CASSQTRASGRADEQFF. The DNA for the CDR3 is TGCGCCAGCAGCCAAACAAGAGCCAGCGGGAGGGCGGATGAGCAGTTCTTC.

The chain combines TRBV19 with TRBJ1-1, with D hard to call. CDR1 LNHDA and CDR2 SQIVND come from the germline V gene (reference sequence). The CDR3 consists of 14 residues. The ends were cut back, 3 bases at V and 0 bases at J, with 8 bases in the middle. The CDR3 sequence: CASSIRGVNTEAFF. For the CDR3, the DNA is TGTGCCAGTAGTATTCGAGGAGTGAACACTGAAGCTTTCTTT.

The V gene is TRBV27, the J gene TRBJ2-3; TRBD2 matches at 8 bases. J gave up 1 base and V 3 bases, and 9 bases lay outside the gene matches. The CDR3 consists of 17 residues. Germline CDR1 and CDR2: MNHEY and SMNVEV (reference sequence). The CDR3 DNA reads TGTGCCAGCAGTTTGACCTCAAGCGGGAGCCGCACAGATACGCAGTATTTT. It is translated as CASSLTSSGSRTDTQYF.

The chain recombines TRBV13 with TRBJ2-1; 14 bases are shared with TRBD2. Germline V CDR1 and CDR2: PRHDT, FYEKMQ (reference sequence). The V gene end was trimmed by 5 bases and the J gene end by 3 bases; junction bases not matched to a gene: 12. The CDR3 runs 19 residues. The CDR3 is CASSPPGTSGSLGYNEQFF. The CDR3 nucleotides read TGTGCCAGCAGCCCCCCCGGGACTAGCGGGAGTCTGGGCTACAATGAGCAGTTCTTC.

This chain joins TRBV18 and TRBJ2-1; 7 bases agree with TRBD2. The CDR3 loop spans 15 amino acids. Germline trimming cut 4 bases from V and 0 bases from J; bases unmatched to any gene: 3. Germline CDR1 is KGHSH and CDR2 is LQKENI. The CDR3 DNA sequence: TGTGCCAGCTCACAACTAGCGTCCTCCTACAATGAGCAGTTCTTC. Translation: CASSQLASSYNEQFF.

DNA of the CDR3: TGTGCCAGCTCCGGGACAGGGATGGCCGAGCAGTACTTC. The encoded protein is CASSGTGMAEQYF. The chain uses TRBV2 and TRBJ2-7; 9 bases align to TRBD1. The CDR3 is made up of 13 amino acids. CDR1 is SNHLY, CDR2 FYNNEI, per germline. Trimming cost V 8 bases and J 6 bases; bases outside gene matches: 8.

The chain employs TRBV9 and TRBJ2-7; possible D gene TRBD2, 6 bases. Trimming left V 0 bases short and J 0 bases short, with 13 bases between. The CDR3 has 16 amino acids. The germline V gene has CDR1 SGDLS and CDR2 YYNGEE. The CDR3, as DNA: TGTGCCAGCAGCGTAGGAATTGGGAGGAGCTCCTACGAGCAGTACTTC. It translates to CASSVGIGRSSYEQYF.

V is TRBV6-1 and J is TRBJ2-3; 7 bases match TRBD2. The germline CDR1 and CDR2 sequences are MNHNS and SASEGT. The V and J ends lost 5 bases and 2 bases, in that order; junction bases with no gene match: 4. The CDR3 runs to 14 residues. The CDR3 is CASSTGTITDTQYF. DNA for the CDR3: TGTGCCAGCAGTACCGGGACTATCACAGATACGCAGTATTTT.

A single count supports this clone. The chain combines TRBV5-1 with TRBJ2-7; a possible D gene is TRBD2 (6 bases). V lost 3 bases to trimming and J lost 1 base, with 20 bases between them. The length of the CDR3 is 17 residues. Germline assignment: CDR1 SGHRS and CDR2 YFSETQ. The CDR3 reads CASSWKGGKGISYEQYF. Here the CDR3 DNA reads TGCGCCAGCAGCTGGAAGGGAGGTAAGGGGATTTCCTACGAGCAGTACTTC.

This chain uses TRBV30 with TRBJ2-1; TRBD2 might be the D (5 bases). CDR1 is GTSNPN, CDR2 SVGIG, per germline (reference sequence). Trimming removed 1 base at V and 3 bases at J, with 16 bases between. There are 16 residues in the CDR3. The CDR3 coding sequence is TGTGCCTGGAGTGGTGTGGGAGAGTCTGGCTACAATGAGCAGTTCTTC. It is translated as CAWSGVGESGYNEQFF.

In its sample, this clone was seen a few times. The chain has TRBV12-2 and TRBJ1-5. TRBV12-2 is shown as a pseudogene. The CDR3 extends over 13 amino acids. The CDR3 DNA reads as TGTGCAAGTCGTCCGTTCCGGGAGCAGCCCCAGCATTTT. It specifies CASRPFREQPQHF.

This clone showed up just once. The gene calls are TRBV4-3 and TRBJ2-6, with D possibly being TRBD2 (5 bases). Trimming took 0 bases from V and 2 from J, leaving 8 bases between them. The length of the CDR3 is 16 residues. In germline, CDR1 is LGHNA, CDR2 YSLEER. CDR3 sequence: CASSQEKGAGANVLTF. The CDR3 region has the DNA TGCGCCAGCAGCCAAGAGAAGGGAGCTGGGGCCAACGTCCTGACTTTC.

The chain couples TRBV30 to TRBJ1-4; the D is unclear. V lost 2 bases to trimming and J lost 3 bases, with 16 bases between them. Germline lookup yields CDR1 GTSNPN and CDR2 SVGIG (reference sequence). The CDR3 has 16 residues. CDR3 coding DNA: TGTGCCTGGAGTTCTCAGGTAAACGCTGCTAATGAAAAACTGTTTTTT. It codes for CAWSSQVNAANEKLFF.

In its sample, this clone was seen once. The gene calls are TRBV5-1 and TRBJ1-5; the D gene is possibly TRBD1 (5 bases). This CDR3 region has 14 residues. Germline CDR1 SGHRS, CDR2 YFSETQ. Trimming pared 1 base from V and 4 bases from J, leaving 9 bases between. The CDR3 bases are TGCGCCAGCAGCTTGTGGGGGGGAAATCAGCCCCAGCATTTT. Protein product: CASSLWGGNQPQHF.

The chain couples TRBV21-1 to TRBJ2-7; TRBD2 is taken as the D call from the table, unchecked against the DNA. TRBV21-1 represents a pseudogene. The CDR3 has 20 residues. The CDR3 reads CASRSGTPRLDGLPTREQYF. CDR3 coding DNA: TGTGCCAGCAGATCCGGGACCCCGAGACTAGACGGCCTTCCTACGCGGGAGCAGTACTTC.

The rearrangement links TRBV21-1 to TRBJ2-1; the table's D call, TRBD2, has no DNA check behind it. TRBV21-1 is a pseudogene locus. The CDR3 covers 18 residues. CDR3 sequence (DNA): TGTGCCAGCACCACCGGGACTAGCGGATGGAGCTCCTACAATGAGCAGTTCTTC. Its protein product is CASTTGTSGWSSYNEQFF.

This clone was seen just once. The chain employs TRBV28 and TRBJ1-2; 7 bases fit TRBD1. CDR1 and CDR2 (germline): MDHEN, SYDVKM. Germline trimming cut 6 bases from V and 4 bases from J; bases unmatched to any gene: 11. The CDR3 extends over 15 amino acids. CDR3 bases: TGTGCCAGCAGCCTTTATACAGGGGAAACCTATGGCTACACCTTC. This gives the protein CASSLYTGETYGYTF.

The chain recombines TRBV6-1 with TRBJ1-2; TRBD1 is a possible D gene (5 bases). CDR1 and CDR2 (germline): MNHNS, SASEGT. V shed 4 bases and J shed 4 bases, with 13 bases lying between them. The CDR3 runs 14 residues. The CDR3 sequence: CASSVTQEIYGYTF. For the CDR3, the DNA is TGTGCCAGCAGTGTTACACAGGAGATCTATGGCTACACCTTC.

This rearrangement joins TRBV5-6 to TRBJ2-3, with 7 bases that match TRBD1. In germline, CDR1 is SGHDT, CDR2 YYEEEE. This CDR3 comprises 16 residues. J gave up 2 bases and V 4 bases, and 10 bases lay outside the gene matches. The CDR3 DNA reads TGTGCCAGCAGCATGCCACAGGGGTCCTACACAGATACGCAGTATTTT. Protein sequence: CASSMPQGSYTDTQYF.

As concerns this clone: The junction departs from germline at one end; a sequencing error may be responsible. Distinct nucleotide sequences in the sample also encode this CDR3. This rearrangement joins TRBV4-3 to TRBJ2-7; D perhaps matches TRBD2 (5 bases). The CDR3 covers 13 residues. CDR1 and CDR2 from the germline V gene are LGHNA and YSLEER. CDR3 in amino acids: CASSHLRTYEQYF. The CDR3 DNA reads TGCGCCAGCAGCCATCTCCGGACTTACGAGCAGTACTTT.

The CDR3 DNA reads as TGCGCCAGCGACAGGGGGGGCTCAGATACGCAGTATTTT. Translation: CASDRGGSDTQYF. The chain has TRBV5-1 and TRBJ2-3, with TRBD1 matching 9 bases. Per germline, CDR1 SGHRS and CDR2 YFSETQ. Trimming cost V 7 bases and J 4 bases; bases outside gene matches: 4. This CDR3 has 13 amino acids.

The CDR3 loop reads CSVVGGPLNTEAFF. The CDR3 coding sequence is TGCAGCGTTGTTGGAGGCCCTTTGAACACTGAAGCTTTCTTT. The chain recombines TRBV29-1 with TRBJ1-1; D remains ambiguous. The CDR3 covers 14 residues. CDR1 is SQVTM, CDR2 ANQGSEA, per germline. V was clipped by 4 bases and J by 0 bases, with 12 bases between them.